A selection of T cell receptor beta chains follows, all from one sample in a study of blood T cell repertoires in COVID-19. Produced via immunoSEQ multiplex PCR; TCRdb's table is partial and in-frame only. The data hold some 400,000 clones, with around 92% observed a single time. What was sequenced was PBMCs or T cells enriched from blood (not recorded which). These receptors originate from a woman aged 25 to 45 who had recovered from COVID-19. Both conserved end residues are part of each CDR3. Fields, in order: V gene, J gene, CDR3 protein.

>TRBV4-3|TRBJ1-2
CASSQTGEGYGYTF
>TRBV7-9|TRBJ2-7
CASSAAGQRSYEQYF
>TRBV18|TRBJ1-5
CASSPSRGSNQPQHF
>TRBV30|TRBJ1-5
CAWSGTGSTNQPQHF
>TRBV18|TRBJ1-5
CASSPGRGYQPQHF
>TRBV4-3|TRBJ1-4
CASSQAITAGDSTNEKLFF
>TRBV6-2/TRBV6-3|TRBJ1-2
CASSPIDRAGGYTF
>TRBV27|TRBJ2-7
CASSLSAQYEQYF
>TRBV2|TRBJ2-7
CASSAGWTGGYEQYF
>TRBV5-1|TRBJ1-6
CASSLRQGSYNSPLHF
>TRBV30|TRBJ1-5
CAWSVRLTDNQPQHF
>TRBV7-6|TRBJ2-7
CASSSAGGLAGPREYEQYF
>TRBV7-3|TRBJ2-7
CASSLHRGLAGTPSYEQYF
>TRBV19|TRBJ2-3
CASSIGAGTDTQYF
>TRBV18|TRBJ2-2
CASSPAGGANTGELFF
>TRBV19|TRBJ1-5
CASSITVLNQPQHF
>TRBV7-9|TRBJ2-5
CASSLRDSGRAGETQYF
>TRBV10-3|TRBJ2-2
CAIKWTQNTGELFF
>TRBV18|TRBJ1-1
CASSPGQIMNTEAFF
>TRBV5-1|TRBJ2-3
CASSLHSGGPTDTQYF
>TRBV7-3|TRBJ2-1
CASSLSTSGRNEQFF
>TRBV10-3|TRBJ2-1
CAIRHPGTLNNEQFF
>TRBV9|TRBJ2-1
CASSSPSAGGPSSEQFF
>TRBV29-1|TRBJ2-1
CSVGRRGIEQFF
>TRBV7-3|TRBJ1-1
CASSLSPNRGPNTEAFF
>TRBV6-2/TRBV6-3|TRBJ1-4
CASSPPTGGEGNEKLFF